Listed below are T cell receptor beta chains from one sample, sequenced in a study of blood T cell repertoires in COVID-19. Measured with immunoSEQ multiplex PCR; TCRdb has only the in-frame clones, and not every one. The repertoire holds about 250,000 clones, with about 85% as singletons. Sequenced sample: PBMCs or T cells enriched from blood (not recorded which). The receptors shown here come from a woman in her 30s with acute COVID-19. Both conserved end residues are part of each CDR3. D genes are given only for firm matches. The size of a clone is reported for some rows only, either as once, few or many, or as a class for expanded clones.

clone size: few
J gene: TRBJ1-3
CDR3 length: 15
V gene: TRBV28
D gene: NA
CDR3 protein: CASRYNSLSGNTIYF
CDR3 DNA: TGTGCCAGCAGGTATAACAGTCTCTCTGGAAACACCATATATTTT

clone size: few
J gene: TRBJ1-1
CDR3 length: 13
V gene: TRBV5-1
D gene: NA
CDR3 protein: CASRKGQNTEAFF
CDR3 DNA: TGCGCCAGCCGTAAGGGACAGAACACTGAAGCTTTCTTT

clone size: NA
J gene: TRBJ1-2
CDR3 length: 14
V gene: TRBV6-5
D gene: TRBD1
CDR3 protein: CASREGGQGYGYTF
CDR3 DNA: TGTGCCAGCAGAGAGGGGGGACAGGGGTATGGCTACACCTTC

clone size: NA
J gene: TRBJ2-1
CDR3 length: 16
V gene: TRBV5-1
D gene: TRBD2
CDR3 protein: CASSLSSGGPLNEQFF
CDR3 DNA: TGCGCCAGCAGCTTGTCTAGCGGGGGGCCCCTCAATGAGCAGTTCTTC

clone size: NA
J gene: TRBJ1-6
CDR3 length: 16
V gene: TRBV19
D gene: NA
CDR3 protein: CASSIVARVGNSPLHF
CDR3 DNA: TGTGCCAGTAGTATAGTGGCCAGGGTAGGAAATTCACCCCTCCACTTT

clone size: once
J gene: TRBJ1-2
CDR3 length: 14
V gene: TRBV15
D gene: TRBD1
CDR3 protein: CATSGQQGSYGYTF
CDR3 DNA: TGTGCCACCAGCGGTCAACAGGGGTCCTATGGCTACACCTTC

clone size: NA
J gene: TRBJ2-3
CDR3 length: 16
V gene: TRBV10-3
D gene: TRBD2
CDR3 protein: CAISELATSGTDTQYF
CDR3 DNA: TGTGCCATCAGTGAGTTGGCGACTAGCGGCACAGATACGCAGTATTTT

clone size: NA
J gene: TRBJ1-1
CDR3 length: 15
V gene: TRBV29-1
D gene: TRBD1
CDR3 protein: CSVDPGQGVITEAFF
CDR3 DNA: TGCAGCGTTGACCCGGGACAGGGGGTTATCACTGAAGCTTTCTTT

clone size: once
J gene: TRBJ2-3
CDR3 length: 15
V gene: TRBV6-2/TRBV6-3
D gene: TRBD2
CDR3 protein: CASSLGGRAPDTQYF
CDR3 DNA: TGTGCCAGCAGTTTAGGAGGGAGGGCCCCCGATACGCAGTATTTT

clone size: once
J gene: TRBJ1-5
CDR3 length: 13
V gene: TRBV6-5
D gene: TRBD1
CDR3 protein: CATGQGEVKPQHF
CDR3 DNA: TGTGCCACTGGACAGGGGGAAGTAAAGCCCCAGCATTTT

clone size: NA
J gene: TRBJ1-4
CDR3 length: 15
V gene: TRBV25-1
D gene: NA
CDR3 protein: CASSELGEANEKLFF
CDR3 DNA: TGTGCCAGCAGTGAATTGGGGGAGGCTAATGAAAAACTGTTTTTT

clone size: NA
J gene: TRBJ2-1
CDR3 length: 14
V gene: TRBV4-3
D gene: NA
CDR3 protein: CASSQGHTYNEQFF
CDR3 DNA: TGCGCCAGCAGCCAGGGACATACTTACAATGAGCAGTTCTTC

clone size: once
J gene: TRBJ2-7
CDR3 length: 16
V gene: TRBV20-1
D gene: TRBD2
CDR3 protein: CSASGTSGGSTYEQYF
CDR3 DNA: TGCAGTGCTAGTGGGACTAGCGGGGGGTCCACCTACGAGCAGTACTTC

clone size: NA
J gene: TRBJ2-7
CDR3 length: 15
V gene: TRBV20-1
D gene: TRBD2
CDR3 protein: CSASGTSGRYYEQYF
CDR3 DNA: TGCAGTGCTAGTGGGACTAGCGGGAGATACTACGAGCAGTACTTC

clone size: NA
J gene: TRBJ1-2
CDR3 length: 15
V gene: TRBV27
D gene: NA
CDR3 protein: CASSPLAGDLRGYTF
CDR3 DNA: TGTGCCAGCAGCCCCCTGGCAGGGGATCTTCGTGGCTACACCTTC

clone size: NA
J gene: TRBJ2-7
CDR3 length: 15
V gene: TRBV23-1
D gene: NA
CDR3 protein: CASSSRTGDCYEQYF
CDR3 DNA: TGCGCCAGCAGTTCCCGAACAGGGGACTGCTACGAGCAGTACTTC

clone size: NA
J gene: TRBJ2-2
CDR3 length: 14
V gene: TRBV5-1
D gene: NA
CDR3 protein: CASSGIGDTGELFF
CDR3 DNA: TGCGCCAGCAGCGGGATCGGGGACACCGGGGAGCTGTTTTTT

clone size: NA
J gene: TRBJ1-1
CDR3 length: 14
V gene: TRBV2
D gene: NA
CDR3 protein: CASRTGGSNTEAFF
CDR3 DNA: TGTGCCAGCAGGACGGGGGGCTCGAACACTGAAGCTTTCTTT

clone size: once
J gene: TRBJ1-6
CDR3 length: 17
V gene: TRBV7-9
D gene: NA
CDR3 protein: CASSSPEGGSHNSPLHF
CDR3 DNA: TGTGCCAGCAGCTCCCCGGAGGGGGGGTCCCATAATTCACCCCTCCACTTT

clone size: NA
J gene: TRBJ2-1
CDR3 length: 15
V gene: TRBV18
D gene: NA
CDR3 protein: CASSSGLGSYNEQFF
CDR3 DNA: TGTGCCAGCTCATCGGGACTGGGCTCCTACAATGAGCAGTTCTTC

clone size: NA
J gene: TRBJ1-3
CDR3 length: 12
V gene: TRBV7-9
D gene: NA
CDR3 protein: CASSLLRDTIYF
CDR3 DNA: TGTGCCAGCAGCTTACTCCGGGACACCATATATTTT

clone size: once
J gene: TRBJ2-5
CDR3 length: 16
V gene: TRBV6-1
D gene: NA
CDR3 protein: CASSEAQTGYQETQYF
CDR3 DNA: TGTGCCAGCAGTGAAGCTCAGACGGGGTACCAAGAGACCCAGTACTTC

clone size: once
J gene: TRBJ2-1
CDR3 length: 15
V gene: TRBV7-2
D gene: TRBD2
CDR3 protein: CASSSSTSTYNEQFF
CDR3 DNA: TGTGCCAGCAGCTCCTCGACTAGCACATACAATGAGCAGTTCTTC

clone size: NA
J gene: TRBJ1-5
CDR3 length: 14
V gene: TRBV5-6
D gene: NA
CDR3 protein: CASSLFTGNQPQHF
CDR3 DNA: TGTGCCAGCAGCTTGTTCACGGGGAATCAGCCCCAGCATTTT

clone size: NA
J gene: TRBJ2-5
CDR3 length: 15
V gene: TRBV7-8
D gene: TRBD1
CDR3 protein: CASSDRQGGAETQYF
CDR3 DNA: TGTGCCAGCAGCGACCGACAGGGCGGAGCGGAGACCCAGTACTTC

clone size: NA
J gene: TRBJ1-2
CDR3 length: 15
V gene: TRBV7-9
D gene: NA
CDR3 protein: CASSLEQGANYGYTF
CDR3 DNA: TGTGCCAGCAGCTTAGAACAGGGAGCTAACTATGGCTACACCTTC

clone size: NA
J gene: TRBJ2-2
CDR3 length: 15
V gene: TRBV6-6
D gene: TRBD1
CDR3 protein: CASKSDRGYTGELFF
CDR3 DNA: TGTGCCAGCAAGTCGGACAGGGGATATACCGGGGAGCTGTTTTTT

clone size: few
J gene: TRBJ2-5
CDR3 length: 17
V gene: TRBV28
D gene: TRBD2
CDR3 protein: CASSATSGRAFGETQYF
CDR3 DNA: TGTGCCAGCAGTGCGACTAGCGGGAGGGCCTTTGGAGAGACCCAGTACTTC